The T cell receptor (beta chain) described here comes from a study of PD-1 blockade in mismatch repair-deficient tumors. Study summary: All were previously treated, progressing patients with some twelve mismatch repair-deficient cancer types.

Some clones are missing from TCRdb's copy, which holds only in-frame ones; the method was immunoSEQ multiplex PCR. The sample lists about 79,000 clones, approximately 78% occurring once. The sequencing used peripheral blood, collected 44 weeks after starting pembrolizumab. The TCR comes from an adult with mismatch repair-deficient cancer.

CDR3 sequence reads: CASSSTGGLGGYTF. The CDR3 DNA reads TGTGCCAGCAGCTCTACAGGGGGTCTCGGCGGCTACACCTTC. The rearrangement uses TRBV5-4 and TRBJ1-2; 8 positions agree with TRBD1. Looked up from germline, CDR1 is SGHNT and CDR2 is YYREEE (reference sequence). V dropped 3 bases and J dropped 8; count of bases not matched to a gene: 9. The CDR3 extends over 14 amino acids.